This record covers a single T cell receptor beta chain. The record originates from a study of shared clonotypes between healthy human individuals. Method: immunoSEQ multiplex PCR; TCRdb's copy keeps in-frame clones and lacks some. The repertoire holds fewer than 3 million clones, with about 90% as singletons. CDR3 length: 15 amino acids. V was clipped by 6 bases and J by 3 bases; unmatched bases: 11. Germline CDR1 MNHEY, CDR2 SVGAGI. The chain has TRBV6-5 and TRBJ2-7; TRBD2 agrees at 7 bases. The clonotype originates from a man aged 18 to 30 in good health. Some clones in this sample may be carry-over from other donors' samples. The sequencing input was naive CD4+ T cells from PBMCs. As to subset: CD45RA+ positively selected. CDR3 sequence: CASSRRGEDHYEQYF. CDR3 coding DNA: TGTGCCAGCAGCCGCCGGGGGGAGGATCACTACGAGCAGTACTTC.